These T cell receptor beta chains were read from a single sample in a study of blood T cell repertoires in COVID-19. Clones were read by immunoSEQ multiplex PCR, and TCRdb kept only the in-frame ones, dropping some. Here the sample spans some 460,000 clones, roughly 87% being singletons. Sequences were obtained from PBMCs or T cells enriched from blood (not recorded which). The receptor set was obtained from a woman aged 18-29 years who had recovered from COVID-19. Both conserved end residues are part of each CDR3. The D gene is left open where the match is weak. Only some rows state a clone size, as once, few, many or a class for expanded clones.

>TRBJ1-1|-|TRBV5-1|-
CASSPQEITEAFF
TGCGCCAGCAGCCCACAGGAGATTACTGAAGCTTTCTTT
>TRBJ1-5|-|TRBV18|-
CASSPQFGVENQPQHF
TGTGCCAGCTCACCACAATTTGGCGTGGAGAATCAGCCCCAGCATTTT
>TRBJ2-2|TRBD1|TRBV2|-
CASRQGSNTGELFF
TGTGCCAGTCGACAGGGGAGTAACACCGGGGAGCTGTTTTTT
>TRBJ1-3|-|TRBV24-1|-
CATSDGTGRGASGNTIYF
TGTGCCACCAGTGACGGGACCGGGAGAGGGGCCTCTGGAAACACCATATATTTT
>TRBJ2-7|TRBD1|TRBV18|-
CASSPIQGVVEQYF
TGTGCCAGCTCACCTATACAGGGGGTAGTTGAGCAGTACTTC
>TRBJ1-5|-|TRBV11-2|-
CASSLGGGDSTSSNQPQHF
TGTGCCAGCAGCTTAGGGGGCGGGGACTCCACTTCGAGCAATCAGCCCCAGCATTTT
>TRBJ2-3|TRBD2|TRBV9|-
CASSTYSSGGTDTQYF
TGTGCCAGCAGCACTTACTCTAGCGGGGGCACAGATACGCAGTATTTT
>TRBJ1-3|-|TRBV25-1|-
CASMTGSGNTIYF
TGTGCCAGCATGACGGGCTCTGGAAACACCATATATTTT
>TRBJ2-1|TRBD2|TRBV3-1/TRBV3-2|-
CASSQDLLAGGNEQFF
TGTGCCAGCAGCCAAGATCTACTAGCGGGGGGGAATGAGCAGTTCTTC
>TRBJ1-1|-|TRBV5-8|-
CASSLWGGENTEAFF
TGTGCCAGCAGCTTGTGGGGGGGTGAGAACACTGAAGCTTTCTTT
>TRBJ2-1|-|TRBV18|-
CASSPPLGGYNEQFF
TGTGCCAGCTCACCACCACTGGGGGGATACAATGAGCAGTTCTTC
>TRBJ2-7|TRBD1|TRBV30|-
CAWARDRTYEQYF
TGTGCCTGGGCGAGGGACAGAACCTACGAGCAGTACTTC
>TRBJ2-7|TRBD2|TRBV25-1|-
CASSAPPGGYEQYF
TGTGCCAGCAGTGCTCCCCCGGGGGGCTACGAGCAGTACTTC
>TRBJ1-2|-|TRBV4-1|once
CASSHPLAGSISYTF
TGCGCCAGCAGCCACCCCCTGGCAGGGTCGATAAGCTACACCTTC
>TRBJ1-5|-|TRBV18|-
CASSPEAHSNQPQHF
TGTGCCAGCTCACCGGAGGCCCATAGCAATCAGCCCCAGCATTTT
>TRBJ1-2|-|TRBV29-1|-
CSVEDRRGIGGYTF
TGCAGCGTTGAAGATCGTCGGGGGATAGGTGGCTACACCTTC
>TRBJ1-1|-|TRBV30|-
CAWSVLRDTEAFF
TGTGCCTGGAGTGTACTACGGGACACTGAAGCTTTCTTT
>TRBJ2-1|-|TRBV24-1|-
CATSDPVQGIQGEQFF
TGTGCCACCAGTGACCCCGTCCAGGGAATACAAGGTGAGCAGTTCTTC
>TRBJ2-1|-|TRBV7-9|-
CASSVGGDRVPGEQFF
TGTGCCAGCAGCGTCGGGGGGGACAGGGTGCCCGGTGAGCAGTTCTTC
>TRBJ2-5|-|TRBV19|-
CASRETDQETQYF
TGTGCCAGTAGAGAGACAGACCAAGAGACCCAGTACTTC
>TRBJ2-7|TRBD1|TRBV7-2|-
CASSSTGGPQYF
TGTGCCAGCAGCTCCACAGGGGGGCCCCAGTACTTC
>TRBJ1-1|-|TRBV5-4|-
CATGPGHFTEAFF
TGTGCCACGGGCCCTGGACACTTCACTGAAGCTTTCTTT
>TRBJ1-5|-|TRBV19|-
CARLDRTDFSNQPQHF
TGTGCCAGGCTCGATCGGACAGACTTTAGCAATCAGCCCCAGCATTTT
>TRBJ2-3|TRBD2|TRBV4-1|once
CASSQEGLAGGRVTQYF
TGCGCCAGCAGCCAAGAGGGACTAGCGGGGGGGCGTGTTACGCAGTATTTT
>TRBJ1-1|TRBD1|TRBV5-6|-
CASSFGTGGEAFF
TGTGCCAGCAGCTTTGGAACAGGGGGCGAAGCTTTCTTT
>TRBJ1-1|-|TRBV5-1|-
CASSLGQWLNTEAFF
TGCGCCAGCAGCTTGGGACAGTGGCTGAACACTGAAGCTTTCTTT
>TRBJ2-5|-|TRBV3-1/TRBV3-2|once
CASSLWLEAGTQYF
TGTGCCAGCAGCCTGTGGCTAGAGGCGGGGACCCAGTACTTC
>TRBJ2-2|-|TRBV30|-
CAWSRWFANTGELFF
TGTGCCTGGAGTCGGTGGTTTGCGAACACCGGGGAGCTGTTTTTT
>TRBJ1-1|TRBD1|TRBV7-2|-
CASSFPMTGGRVNTEAFF
TGTGCCAGCAGCTTCCCCATGACAGGGGGAAGGGTGAACACTGAAGCTTTCTTT
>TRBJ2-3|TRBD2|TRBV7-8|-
CASSLTPTSGSTDTQYF
TGTGCCAGCAGCCTGACCCCGACTAGCGGAAGCACAGATACGCAGTATTTT